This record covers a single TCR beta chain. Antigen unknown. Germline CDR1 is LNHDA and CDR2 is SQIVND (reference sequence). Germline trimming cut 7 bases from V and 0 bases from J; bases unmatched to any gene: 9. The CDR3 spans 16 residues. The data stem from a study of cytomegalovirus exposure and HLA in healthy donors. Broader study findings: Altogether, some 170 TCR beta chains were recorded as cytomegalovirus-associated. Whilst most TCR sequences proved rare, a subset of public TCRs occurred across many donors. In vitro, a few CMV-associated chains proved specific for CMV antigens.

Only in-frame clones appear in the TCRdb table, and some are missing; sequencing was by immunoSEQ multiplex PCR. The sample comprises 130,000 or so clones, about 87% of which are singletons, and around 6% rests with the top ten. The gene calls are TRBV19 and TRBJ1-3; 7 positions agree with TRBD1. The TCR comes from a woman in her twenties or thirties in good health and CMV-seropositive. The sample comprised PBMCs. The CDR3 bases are TGTGCCAGTACCCAAAGACAGGGCTTCTCTGGAAACACCATATATTTT. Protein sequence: CASTQRQGFSGNTIYF.